This TCR beta chain is from a study of graft-versus-host responses after intestinal transplantation. Background on the study: Recipients across the board were started on anti-thymocyte globulin induction, then kept on tacrolimus and steroids for about 3 years.

Clones were sequenced by immunoSEQ multiplex PCR, and TCRdb holds only the in-frame ones, with some missing. The data contain 70,000 to 95,000 clones, over 80% of them singletons. The CDR3 runs 14 residues. CDR1 is SGHRS, CDR2 YFSETQ, per germline. V shed 4 bases and J 2 bases; nucleotides not matched to a gene: 6. Regarding the study as a whole: Peak levels of circulating GvH clones tracked with early post-transplant HvG declines. The recipient marrow held GvH clones, and some of them showed up first in ileum or blood.

In the case of this clone: Its matching antigen is unknown.

The chain carries TRBV5-1 and TRBJ2-7; 7 nucleotides match TRBD2. The receptor's source is a human donor who was the organ donor for an intestinal transplant. Sequenced material: unstimulated CD8+ T cells sorted from spleen or lymph node cells, taken before transplant. Here the CDR3 DNA reads TGCGCCAGCAGCCCGGCTAGCGGAGCCTACGAGCAGTACTTC. It codes for CASSPASGAYEQYF.